The 28 T cell receptor beta chains presented below share a single source sample, sequenced in a study of cytomegalovirus exposure and HLA in healthy donors. Researchers ran the PCR with 60 Vbeta and 13 Jbeta primers. Clones were sequenced by immunoSEQ multiplex PCR, and TCRdb holds only the in-frame ones, with some missing. Here the sample spans around 140,000 clones, approximately 80% being singletons. Sequenced material: PBMCs. These receptors all stem from a female donor in good health and CMV-seronegative.

This clone is a singleton in its sample. The chain uses TRBV2 and TRBJ2-7; D not certain. The CDR3 is 15 amino acids. Between the trimmed V and J ends, which lost 2 bases and 5 bases, there was a span of 16 bases. Looked up from germline, CDR1 is SNHLY and CDR2 is FYNNEI. CDR3 protein: CASSEMEFPLNEQYF. Here the CDR3 DNA reads TGTGCCAGCAGTGAAATGGAGTTCCCCTTGAACGAGCAGTACTTC.

This clone appeared a single time. The rearrangement links TRBV2 to TRBJ2-7, with 8 bases identical to TRBD1. CDR1 is SNHLY, CDR2 FYNNEI, per germline. Trimming took 3 bases from V and 3 from J; bases not matched to a gene: 7. The length of the CDR3 is 15 residues. The chain's CDR3 is CASSEGRDRFYEQYF. As DNA, the CDR3 is TGTGCCAGCAGTGAGGGTCGGGACAGGTTCTACGAGCAGTACTTC.

This chain links TRBV9 with TRBJ2-1, with D perhaps matching TRBD2 (6 bases). The CDR3 has 15 residues. Trimming took off 4 bases at V and 7 bases at J, with 18 bases between the two ends. Germline CDR1 is SGDLS and CDR2 is YYNGEE. The CDR3 bases are TGTGCCAGCAGCCCAGCCGGGACTCACCAGAATGAGCAGTTCTTC. Translation gives CASSPAGTHQNEQFF.

This clone appeared once. The gene calls are TRBV14 and TRBJ1-1, with TRBD1 matching 9 bases. Germline V CDR1 and CDR2: SGHDN, FVKESK. The CDR3 covers 16 residues. V shed 0 bases, J shed 4 bases, and the junction held 6 bases outside the gene matches. The CDR3 coding sequence is TGTGCCAGCAGCCAAGAGGGGGACAGGGCCACCACTGAAGCTTTCTTT. It is translated as CASSQEGDRATTEAFF.

This clone occurred once. The gene calls are TRBV30 and TRBJ1-1; D is uncertain. The CDR3 spans 13 residues. The germline V and J ends were trimmed by 2 bases and 9 bases, with 16 bases remaining between them. The germline V gene encodes CDR1 GTSNPN and CDR2 SVGIG (reference sequence). The CDR3 reads CAWSRAIGIQAFF. The CDR3 DNA sequence: TGTGCCTGGAGTAGGGCCATCGGGATCCAAGCTTTCTTT.

The chain combines TRBV5-8 with TRBJ2-1; tentatively, D is TRBD2 (6 bases). Germline lookup yields CDR1 SGHTS and CDR2 YDEGEE. Trimming stripped 4 bases from V and 6 bases from J, with 20 bases between. This CDR3 contains 16 residues. The CDR3 loop is CASSPGLLEDINEQFF. Here the CDR3 DNA reads TGTGCCAGCAGCCCGGGACTCCTAGAAGATATCAATGAGCAGTTCTTC.

In DNA form, the CDR3 reads TGTGCCAGCAGTACTACAGGGAACTATGGCTACACCTTC. Protein sequence: CASSTTGNYGYTF. The chain recombines TRBV2 with TRBJ1-2; the D gene is possibly TRBD1 (6 bases). V lost 5 bases and J 2 bases, leaving 9 bases between the germline ends. There are 13 residues in the CDR3. The germline V gene has CDR1 SNHLY and CDR2 FYNNEI.

This clone was found a few times. The CDR3 sequence: CASSEWQFEKLFF. CDR3 DNA: TGTGCCAGCAGTGAATGGCAGTTTGAAAAACTGTTTTTT. The chain joins TRBV25-1 to TRBJ1-4; D is ambiguous. Germline V gene sequence: CDR1 MGHDK, CDR2 SYGVNS. Trimming pared 1 base from V and 7 bases from J, leaving 7 bases between. This CDR3 has 13 amino acids.

As concerns this clone: The identical CDR3 is also encoded by other nucleotide sequences in the sample. This chain uses TRBV30 with TRBJ1-6; maybe TRBD1 (6 bases). Trimming left V 8 bases short and J 7 bases short, with 12 bases between. Germline V gene data show CDR1 as GTSNPN and CDR2 as SVGIG (reference sequence). There are 12 residues in the CDR3. This chain's CDR3 is CAGTQGNSPLHF. The CDR3 DNA reads as TGTGCCGGAACCCAGGGGAATTCACCCCTCCACTTT. Filled out from reference TRBV30 and TRBJ1-6, the complete variable domain reads SQTIHQWPATLVQPVGSPLSLECTVEGTSNPNLYWYRQAAGRGLQLLFYSVGIGQISSEVPQNLSASRPQDRQFILSSKKLLLSDSGFYLCAGTQGNSPLHFGNGTRLTVT.

The chain employs TRBV9 and TRBJ1-3, with D unclear. The CDR3 runs 15 residues. CDR1 is SGDLS, CDR2 YYNGEE, per germline. The V end lost 0 bases, the J end lost 1 base, and 8 bases lay between the germline ends. The CDR3: CASSVAAGSGNTIYF. CDR3 sequence (DNA): TGTGCCAGCAGCGTAGCCGCCGGTTCTGGAAACACCATATATTTT.

This clone showed up just once. The V call is TRBV19, the J call TRBJ2-7, with D possibly being TRBD1 (6 bases). CDR1 is LNHDA and CDR2 is SQIVND in the germline V gene (reference sequence). V dropped 2 bases and J dropped 2 bases, with 16 bases sitting between them. The length of the CDR3 is 16 residues. CDR3 in amino acids: CASSIWGPTQAYEQYF. CDR3 nucleotides: TGTGCCAGTAGTATATGGGGGCCAACCCAAGCCTACGAGCAGTACTTC.

The DNA for the CDR3 is TGTGCCAGCAGCGTAGACGCTAGCGGTAACAATGAGCAGTTCTTC. Its translation is CASSVDASGNNEQFF. The chain links TRBV9 to TRBJ2-1; 7 nucleotides align to TRBD2. Germline CDR1 reads SGDLS; CDR2 reads YYNGEE. This CDR3 region has 15 residues. The ends lost 0 bases at V and 5 bases at J; junction bases unmatched: 5. Based on the CDR3 plus reference TRBV9 and TRBJ2-1, the full variable domain is DSGVTQTPKHLITATGQRVTLRCSPRSGDLSVYWYQQSLDQGLQFLIQYYNGEERAKGNILERFSAQQFPDLHSELNLSSLELGDSALYFCASSVDASGNNEQFFGPGTRLTVL.

This clone has only one observation. The V gene is TRBV5-1, the J gene TRBJ2-5; 13 bases are a match to TRBD2. Per germline, CDR1 SGHRS and CDR2 YFSETQ. The CDR3 has 16 amino acids. V gave up 4 bases and J gave up 2 bases; unmatched junction bases: 5. The DNA of the CDR3 is TGCGCCAGCAGCATGGGGGGACTAGCGGGACAAGAGACCCAGTACTTC. It is translated as CASSMGGLAGQETQYF.

Worth noting for this clone: An end of the junction differs from the germline gene, which may be a read error. The chain has TRBV6-6 and TRBJ1-2; 7 bases line up with TRBD1. Looked up from germline, CDR1 is MNHNY and CDR2 is SVGAGI (reference sequence). The CDR3 totals 14 residues. The CDR3 here is CASSPRQGWYGYPF. The DNA for the CDR3 is TGTGCCAGCAGCCCCCGACAGGGATGGTATGGCTACCCCTTC.

The rearrangement uses TRBV5-1 and TRBJ2-1; 10 nucleotides match TRBD2. J lost 0 bases, V lost 4 bases, and 4 bases had no gene match. CDR3 length: 16 amino acids. Germline CDR1 and CDR2: SGHRS and YFSETQ. The CDR3 DNA sequence: TGCGCCAGCAGCGGAACTAGCGGGAACTCCTACAATGAGCAGTTCTTC. Its translation: CASSGTSGNSYNEQFF.

The chain carries TRBV28 and TRBJ2-1; 9 positions match TRBD2. V gave up 6 bases and J gave up 4 bases; unmatched junction bases: 7. CDR1 and CDR2 (germline): MDHEN, SYDVKM. The CDR3 consists of 15 residues. Written as DNA, the CDR3 is TGTGCCAGCAGATTCCGGGGACTAGCTTACAATGAGCAGTTCTTC. Protein sequence: CASRFRGLAYNEQFF.

This rearrangement joins TRBV28 to TRBJ1-6; D is undetermined. The germline V gene has CDR1 MDHEN and CDR2 SYDVKM. This CDR3 is built from 15 residues. V was clipped by 2 bases and J by 7 bases, with 12 bases between them. The CDR3 DNA sequence: TGTGCCAGCAGTTTAGTAACGCCAAGCAATTCACCCCTCCACTTT. Protein: CASSLVTPSNSPLHF.

V and J are TRBV10-3 and TRBJ1-1; 7 bases align to TRBD1. CDR3 length: 12 residues. The ends lost 2 bases at V and 8 bases at J; junction bases unmatched: 2. The germline V gene has CDR1 ENHRY and CDR2 SYGVKD. The CDR3 is CAISEGGQEAFF. As DNA, the CDR3 is TGTGCCATCAGTGAGGGGGGACAGGAAGCTTTCTTT.

Many counts were recorded for this clone. The chain has TRBV6-5 and TRBJ1-2; 8 bases fit TRBD1. Germline values: CDR1 MNHEY, CDR2 SVGAGI. CDR3 length equals 15 residues. Trimming at V came to 7 bases and at J to 4 bases, leaving 11 bases not matched to a gene. The CDR3 bases are TGTGCCAGCACCCCTACAGGACAGGGACTCTATGGCTACACCTTC. As protein: CASTPTGQGLYGYTF.

The rearrangement joins TRBV27 to TRBJ1-6; D unclear. The CDR3 extends over 16 amino acids. Germline V lookup: CDR1 MNHEY, CDR2 SMNVEV (reference sequence). The ends were cut back, 0 bases at V and 9 bases at J, with 15 bases in the middle. The chain's CDR3 is CASSLSPGRVSSPLHF. CDR3 DNA sequence: TGTGCCAGCAGTTTATCCCCCGGTCGGGTTTCTTCACCCCTCCACTTT.

J is TRBJ2-5 and V is TRBV5-1, with D maybe TRBD2 (5 bases). TRBJ2-7 explains the end of the DNA better; the J call may be wrong. Per germline, CDR1 SGHRS and CDR2 YFSETQ. The CDR3 runs 12 residues. CDR3 region: CASSSRTGEQYF. The CDR3 region has the DNA TGCGCCAGCAGCTCCCGGACTGGCGAGCAGTACTTC.

The V and J genes are TRBV5-1 and TRBJ1-2, with TRBD1 as a possible D gene (6 bases). The length of the CDR3 is 14 residues. V lost 0 bases to trimming and J lost 8 bases, with 14 bases between them. Per the germline V gene, CDR1 is SGHRS and CDR2 is YFSETQ. The CDR3 coding sequence is TGCGCCAGCAGCTTGGGGGCAGGGGCTCGGGGCTACACCTTC. Translation gives CASSLGAGARGYTF. The full variable domain, its missing parts supplied by reference TRBV5-1 and TRBJ1-2, is KAGVTQTPRYLIKTRGQQVTLSCSPISGHRSVSWYQQTPGQGLQFLFEYFSETQRNKGNFPGRFSGRQFSNSRSEMNVSTLELGDSALYLCASSLGAGARGYTFGSGTRLTVV.

The chain combines TRBV5-4 with TRBJ2-7; TRBD2 agrees at 11 bases. With 7 bases clipped from V and 4 bases from J, the junction kept 10 bases outside the gene matches. This CDR3 is 15 amino acids long. Germline V gene sequence: CDR1 SGHNT, CDR2 YYREEE (reference sequence). The CDR3 is CASRLAGTAPYEQYF. The CDR3 DNA reads TGTGCCAGCCGACTAGCGGGAACCGCCCCTTACGAGCAGTACTTC.

J is TRBJ1-1 and V is TRBV28, with D possibly matching TRBD1 (5 bases). The CDR3 has 16 amino acids. Germline loops: CDR1 MDHEN, CDR2 SYDVKM. Trimming cost V 5 bases and J 1 base, with 17 bases left between them. The CDR3 nucleotides read TGTGCCAGCAGTCAGCCAGGAGGGGTGGGGAACACTGAAGCTTTCTTT. Residues: CASSQPGGVGNTEAFF.

In regard to this clone: The sample contains more than one DNA sequence encoding this CDR3. V is TRBV5-6 and J is TRBJ1-6; a weak D match, TRBD1 (5 bases). The CDR3 is 14 residues long. The germline gives CDR1 SGHDT, CDR2 YYEEEE. The V end was cut by 1 base, the J end by 7 bases, with 9 bases between. The CDR3 here is CASSLRGLNSPLHF. The CDR3 nucleotides read TGTGCCAGCAGCTTGAGGGGTTTAAATTCACCCCTCCACTTT.

The chain employs TRBV5-1 and TRBJ2-1; tentative D call: TRBD2 (6 bases). The CDR3 runs to 15 residues. Trimming removed 1 base at V and 3 bases at J, with 11 bases between. Germline values: CDR1 SGHRS, CDR2 YFSETQ. The CDR3 region is CASSLRDSSYNEQFF. The CDR3 coding sequence is TGCGCCAGCAGCTTGAGGGACTCCAGCTACAATGAGCAGTTCTTC.

This chain links TRBV6-4 with TRBJ2-1; 10 bases are a match to TRBD2. The germline V gene has CDR1 MRHNA and CDR2 SNTAGT. The CDR3 is 16 amino acids. V lost 4 bases and J lost 0; bases outside the gene matches: 3. CDR3 region: CASSVSGGSSYNEQFF. The CDR3 DNA sequence: TGTGCCAGCAGTGTTAGCGGGGGGAGCTCCTACAATGAGCAGTTCTTC.

This chain joins TRBV6-1 and TRBJ1-4, with 9 bases that match TRBD1. V shed 4 bases and J 5 bases; nucleotides not matched to a gene: 17. Germline V gene lookup returns CDR1 MNHNS and CDR2 SASEGT. The CDR3 runs to 19 residues. The CDR3 DNA sequence: TGTGCCAGCAGTGTCCATTCTGATCGCCGCGGGACAGGGAATGAAAAACTGTTTTTT. Translating it yields CASSVHSDRRGTGNEKLFF.